One T cell receptor (beta chain) is described in this entry. As yet, its antigen is unknown. This sample is part of a study of T cells in localized non-small cell lung cancer. Notes on the study in general: Researchers found a median roughly 56 of the top 100 tumor clones in adjacent lung. Sequencing was limited to one tumor region, leaving the possibility of heterogeneity open. Clonality of T cells reached its maximum in uninvolved adjacent lung, surpassing tumor. Longer overall survival associated with higher blood T cell density; shorter survival with higher adjacent-lung clonality.

Using immunoSEQ multiplex PCR, the repertoire was profiled, and TCRdb retains in-frame clones only, with some absent. This sample has 30,000 to 35,000 clones, with 85% to 90% found just once. The receptor's source is a woman aged 35 to 75 with stage I lung adenocarcinoma. This specimen was peripheral blood, taken before any cancer treatment.

The CDR3 DNA follows: TGCGCCAGCAGCGAGTTTCCAGGGACTGAAGCTTTCTTT. It yields the protein CASSEFPGTEAFF. The chain combines TRBV5-1 with TRBJ1-1, with D perhaps TRBD1 (5 bases). The germline gives CDR1 SGHRS, CDR2 YFSETQ. The V end was cut by 4 bases, the J end by 5 bases, with 12 bases between. The CDR3 covers 13 residues.